These 10 T cell receptor beta chains were all obtained from the same sample, sequenced in a study of graft-versus-host responses after intestinal transplantation. Profiled with immunoSEQ multiplex PCR; TCRdb holds only in-frame clones, not every one. Here the sample spans about 23,000 clones, 90% being singletons. The source material was PBMCs, sampled just under 40 days after intestinal transplant. The receptors were sampled from a human patient who received an intestinal transplant, so some T cells may come from the graft donor.

The CDR3 coding sequence is TGTGCCAGCAGCGTACTAGCGAACACCGGGGAGCTGTTTTTT. Translation: CASSVLANTGELFF. This rearrangement joins TRBV9 to TRBJ2-2; D gene unclear. CDR3 length: 14 residues. V was cut by 1 base and J by 0 bases, with 4 bases left in between. Germline V lookup: CDR1 SGDLS, CDR2 YYNGEE.

The chain has TRBV27 and TRBJ2-1; TRBD2 aligns across 9 bases. In germline, CDR1 is MNHEY, CDR2 SMNVEV (reference sequence). The CDR3 runs 18 residues. J was trimmed by 0 bases and V by 3 bases; bases with no gene match: 9. DNA of the CDR3: TGTGCCAGCAGTTTGGCGCGGGAGGGCGACGTCTCCTACAATGAGCAGTTCTTC. It codes for CASSLAREGDVSYNEQFF.

The rearrangement joins TRBV7-2 to TRBJ1-1, with D perhaps TRBD1 (6 bases). The CDR3 totals 14 residues. Germline loops: CDR1 SGHTA, CDR2 FQGNSA. Trimming removed 5 bases at V and 0 bases at J, with 10 bases between. The CDR3 region is CASSRTEMNTEAFF. DNA of the CDR3: TGTGCCAGCAGCCGGACAGAGATGAACACTGAAGCTTTCTTT.

The chain has TRBV19 and TRBJ2-1; 7 bases match TRBD1. The junction had 0 bases not matched to a gene; V was cut back by 7 bases and J by 0 bases. CDR3 length: 13 residues. Germline CDR1 is LNHDA and CDR2 is SQIVND (reference sequence). DNA for the CDR3: TGTGCCAGTACAGGGGGCTCCTACAATGAGCAGTTCTTC. This translates into CASTGGSYNEQFF.

The chain employs TRBV30 and TRBJ2-2; TRBD2 is a possible D gene (6 bases). Trimming pared 5 bases from V and 4 bases from J, leaving 20 bases between. The CDR3 runs to 16 residues. CDR1 and CDR2 (germline): GTSNPN, SVGIG (reference sequence). As DNA, the CDR3 is TGTGCCTGGGAGGCGGGGCGGACGAAGTTCACCGGGGAGCTGTTTTTT. Amino acid sequence: CAWEAGRTKFTGELFF.

In its sample, this clone was seen a few times. The gene calls are TRBV9 and TRBJ2-5; 8 positions agree with TRBD1. Trimming cost V 4 bases and J 1 base; bases outside gene matches: 3. The CDR3 spans 14 residues. The germline V gene encodes CDR1 SGDLS and CDR2 YYNGEE. This CDR3 is CASSPGTGQETQYF. CDR3 in DNA: TGTGCCAGCAGCCCTGGGACAGGCCAAGAGACCCAGTACTTC.

V gene TRBV6-1 combines with J gene TRBJ2-1; 10 bases line up with TRBD2. The germline V gene has CDR1 MNHNS and CDR2 SASEGT. V was pared by 1 base and J by 6 bases, with 6 bases of the junction left unmatched. CDR3 size: 16 residues. In DNA, the CDR3 is TGTGCCAGCAGTGAAGAAGGGAGCGGGAGGGCCAATGAGCAGTTCTTC. This gives the protein CASSEEGSGRANEQFF.

V and J are TRBV11-3 and TRBJ2-1; D is possibly TRBD2 (6 bases). Germline loops: CDR1 SGHNT, CDR2 YENEEA. This CDR3 contains 13 residues. The germline V and J ends were trimmed by 0 bases and 10 bases, with 10 bases remaining between them. Written as DNA, the CDR3 is TGTGCCAGCAGCTTAGACTCAGGAGGGGAGCAGTTCTTC. Its protein is CASSLDSGGEQFF.

The chain combines TRBV5-1 with TRBJ2-2; D may be TRBD1 (5 bases). Germline CDR1 and CDR2: SGHRS and YFSETQ. The V and J ends lost 0 bases and 3 bases respectively, with 6 bases between them. This CDR3 has 14 amino acids. CDR3: CASSLGQHTGELFF. The CDR3 DNA follows: TGCGCCAGCAGCTTGGGACAGCACACCGGGGAGCTGTTTTTT.

This chain links TRBV27 with TRBJ1-1; 7 nucleotides agree with TRBD1. V shed 3 bases, J shed 4 bases, and the junction held 5 bases outside the gene matches. Germline V CDR1 and CDR2: MNHEY, SMNVEV (reference sequence). The CDR3 totals 14 residues. The CDR3, as DNA: TGTGCCAGCAGTTTTGTGACAGGGAGCACTGAAGCTTTCTTT. It translates to CASSFVTGSTEAFF.